This T cell receptor (beta chain) was retrieved from a study of shared clonotypes between healthy human individuals. General observations from the study: Naive subsets generally exceeded memory subsets in estimated richness. Generation probabilities were higher for clonotypes shared across all four sorted-subset donors than for unshared ones. Some naive CD4 clonotypes, 4% to 6%, turned up in common across four donors.

Clones were read by immunoSEQ multiplex PCR, and TCRdb kept only the in-frame ones, dropping some. The sample includes some 2,100,000 clones, about 92% of them seen just once. Naive CD8 isolation took CD45RO-negative cells positively selected for CCR7 and excluded terminally differentiated effector memory CD45RA+ cells. Every one of the donors was a Caucasian adult that lived in Nashville, Tennessee. The germline V gene encodes CDR1 SGHNT and CDR2 YYREEE (reference sequence). This CDR3 has 16 residues. V lost 5 bases and J 4 bases, leaving 20 bases between the germline ends. In the case of this clone: As yet, its antigen is unknown.

Sequencing input: naive CD8+ T cells from PBMCs. This chain links TRBV5-4 with TRBJ2-3; possible D gene TRBD1, 6 bases. This sequence originates from a man between 18 and 29 years old in good health. Some clones in this sample may be carry-over from other donors' samples. CDR3 region: CASSNPTVHRADTQYF. DNA of the CDR3: TGTGCCAGCAGTAATCCGACAGTGCACAGGGCAGATACGCAGTATTTT.